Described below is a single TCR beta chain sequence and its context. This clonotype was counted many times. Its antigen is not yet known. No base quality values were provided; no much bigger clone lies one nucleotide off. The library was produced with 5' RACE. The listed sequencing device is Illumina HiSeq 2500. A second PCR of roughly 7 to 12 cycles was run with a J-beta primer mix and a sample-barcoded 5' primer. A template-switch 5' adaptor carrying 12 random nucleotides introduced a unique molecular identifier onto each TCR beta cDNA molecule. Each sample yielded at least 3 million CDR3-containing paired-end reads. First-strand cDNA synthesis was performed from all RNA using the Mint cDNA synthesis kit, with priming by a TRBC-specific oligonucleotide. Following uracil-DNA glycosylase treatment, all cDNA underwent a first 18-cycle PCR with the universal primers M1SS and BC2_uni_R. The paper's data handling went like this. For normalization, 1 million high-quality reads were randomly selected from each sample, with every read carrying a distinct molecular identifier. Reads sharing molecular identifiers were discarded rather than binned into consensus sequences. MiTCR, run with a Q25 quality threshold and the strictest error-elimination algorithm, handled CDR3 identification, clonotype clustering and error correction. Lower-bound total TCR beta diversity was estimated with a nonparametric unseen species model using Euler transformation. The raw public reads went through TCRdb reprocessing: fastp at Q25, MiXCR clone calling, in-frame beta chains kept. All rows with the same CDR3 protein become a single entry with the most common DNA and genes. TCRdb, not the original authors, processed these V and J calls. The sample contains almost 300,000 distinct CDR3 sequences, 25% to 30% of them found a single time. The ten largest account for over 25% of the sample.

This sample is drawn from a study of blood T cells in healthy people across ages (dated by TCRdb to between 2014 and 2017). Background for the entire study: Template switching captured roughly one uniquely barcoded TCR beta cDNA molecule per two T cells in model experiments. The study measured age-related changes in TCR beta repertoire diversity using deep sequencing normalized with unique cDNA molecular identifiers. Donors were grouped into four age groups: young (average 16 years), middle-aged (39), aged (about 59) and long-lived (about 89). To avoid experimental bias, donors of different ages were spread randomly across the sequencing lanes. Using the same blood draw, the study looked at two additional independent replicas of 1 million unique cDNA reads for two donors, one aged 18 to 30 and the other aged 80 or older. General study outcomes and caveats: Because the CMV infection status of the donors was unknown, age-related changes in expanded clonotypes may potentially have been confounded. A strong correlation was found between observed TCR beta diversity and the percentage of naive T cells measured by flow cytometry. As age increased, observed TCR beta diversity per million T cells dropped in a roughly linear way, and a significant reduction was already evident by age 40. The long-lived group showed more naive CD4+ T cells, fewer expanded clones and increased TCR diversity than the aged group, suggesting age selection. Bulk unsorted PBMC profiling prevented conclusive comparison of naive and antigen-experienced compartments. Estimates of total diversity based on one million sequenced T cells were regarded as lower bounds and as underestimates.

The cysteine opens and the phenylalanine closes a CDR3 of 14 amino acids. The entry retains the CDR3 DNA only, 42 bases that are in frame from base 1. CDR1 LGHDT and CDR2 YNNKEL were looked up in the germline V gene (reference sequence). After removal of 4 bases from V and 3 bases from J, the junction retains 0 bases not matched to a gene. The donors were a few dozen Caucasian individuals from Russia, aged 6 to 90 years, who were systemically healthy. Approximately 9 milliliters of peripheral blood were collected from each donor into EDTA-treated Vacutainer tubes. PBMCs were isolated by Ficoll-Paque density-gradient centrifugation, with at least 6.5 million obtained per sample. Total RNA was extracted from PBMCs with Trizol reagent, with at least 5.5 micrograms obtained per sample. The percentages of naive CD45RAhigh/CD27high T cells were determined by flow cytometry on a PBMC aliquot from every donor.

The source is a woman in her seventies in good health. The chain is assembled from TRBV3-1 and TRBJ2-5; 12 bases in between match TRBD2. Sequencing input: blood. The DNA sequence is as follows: TGTGCCAGCAGCCGGACTAGCGGGAAAGAGACCCAGTACTTC. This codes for CASSRTSGKETQYF.